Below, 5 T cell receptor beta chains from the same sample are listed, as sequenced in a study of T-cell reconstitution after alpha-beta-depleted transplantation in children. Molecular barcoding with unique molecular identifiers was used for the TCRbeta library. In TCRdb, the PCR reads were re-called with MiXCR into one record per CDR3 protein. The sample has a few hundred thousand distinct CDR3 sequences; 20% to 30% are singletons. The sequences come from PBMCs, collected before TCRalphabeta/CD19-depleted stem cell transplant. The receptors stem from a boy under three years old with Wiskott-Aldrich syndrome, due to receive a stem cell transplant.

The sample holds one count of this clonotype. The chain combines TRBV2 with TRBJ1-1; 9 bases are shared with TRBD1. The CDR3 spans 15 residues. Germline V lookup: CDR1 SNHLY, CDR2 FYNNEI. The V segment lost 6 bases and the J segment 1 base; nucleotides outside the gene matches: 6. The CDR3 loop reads CASSRLGQGNTEAFF. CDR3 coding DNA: TGTGCCAGCAGCCGCCTGGGACAGGGGAACACTGAAGCTTTCTTT.

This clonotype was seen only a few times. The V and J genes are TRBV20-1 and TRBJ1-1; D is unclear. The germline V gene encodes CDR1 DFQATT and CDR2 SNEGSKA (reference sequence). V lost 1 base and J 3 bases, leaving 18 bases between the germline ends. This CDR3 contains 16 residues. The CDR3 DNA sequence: TGCAGTGCTAGAGTAGTTTTGAGGAGAGTGGACACTGAAGCTTTCTTT. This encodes CSARVVLRRVDTEAFF.

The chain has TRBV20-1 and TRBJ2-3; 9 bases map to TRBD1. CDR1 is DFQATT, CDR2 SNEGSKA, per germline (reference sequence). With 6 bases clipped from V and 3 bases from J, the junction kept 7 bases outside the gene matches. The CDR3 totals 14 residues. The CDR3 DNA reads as TGCAGTGCCCTTGGACAGGGGAAGACAGATACGCAGTATTTT. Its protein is CSALGQGKTDTQYF.

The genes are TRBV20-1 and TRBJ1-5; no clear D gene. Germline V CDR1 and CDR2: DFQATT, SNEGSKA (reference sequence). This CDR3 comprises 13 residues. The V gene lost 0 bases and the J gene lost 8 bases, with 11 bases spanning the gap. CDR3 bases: TGCAGTGCTAGAGATCGGCCCGGGAAGCCCCAGCATTTT. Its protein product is CSARDRPGKPQHF.

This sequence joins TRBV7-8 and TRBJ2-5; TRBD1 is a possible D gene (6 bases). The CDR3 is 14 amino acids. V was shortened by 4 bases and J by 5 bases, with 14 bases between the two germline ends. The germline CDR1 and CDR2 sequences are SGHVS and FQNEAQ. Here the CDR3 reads CASSSRTVLETQYF. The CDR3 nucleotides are TGTGCCAGCAGCTCCCGGACAGTCCTGGAGACCCAGTACTTC.